The 25 T cell receptor beta chains reported below all come from one sample, sequenced in a study of T cells in Graves' hyperthyroidism and ophthalmopathy. Amplification yielded TCR beta CDR3 regions, with RNA transcripts as the source. With the HTBI primer set, the TCR CDR3 went through a first round of RT-PCR. TCRdb fed the multiplex PCR reads into MiXCR, producing one record per CDR3 protein. This sample has 27,000 or so distinct CDR3 sequences, with 45% found just once. Sequenced material: blood. These receptors were taken from a woman in her 30s with Graves' hyperthyroidism.

This clonotype showed up just a few times. This chain connects TRBV7-8 to TRBJ1-1; tentative D call: TRBD1 (5 bases). Germline-derived CDR1 and CDR2 are SGHVS and FQNEAQ. The CDR3 extends over 12 amino acids. Between the trimmed V and J ends, which lost 9 bases and 4 bases, there was a span of 12 bases. The CDR3 DNA reads TGTGCCAGTGCTGGGACCGGCACTGAAGCTTTCTTT. Translating gives CASAGTGTEAFF. The full variable domain, with the rest looked up from reference TRBV7-8 and TRBJ1-1, is GAGVSQSPRYKVAKRGQDVALRCDPISGHVSLFWYQQALGQGPEFLTYFQNEAQLDKSGLPSDRFFAERPEGSVSTLKIQRTQQEDSAVYLCASAGTGTEAFFGQGTRLTVV.

In this sample, this clonotype turned up many times. The chain recombines TRBV12-3 or TRBV12-4 with TRBJ2-1; TRBD2 matches 10 bases. CDR3 length: 14 amino acids. V trimming: 8 bases; J trimming: 7 bases; junction bases outside the gene matches: 8. The DNA for the CDR3 is TGTGCCAGCCGGAGGCTAGCGGGAGCAAATGAGCAGTTCTTC. Encoded protein: CASRRLAGANEQFF.

The chain couples TRBV29-1 to TRBJ1-2; TRBD1 matches at 7 bases. The CDR3 has 15 amino acids. Unmatched junction bases numbered 13, after V lost 3 bases and J lost 6 bases. In germline, CDR1 is SQVTM, CDR2 ANQGSEA. CDR3 sequence (DNA): TGCAGCGTTGAGAGAACTAGCGGAGGGGGCCATGGCTACACCTTC. Protein sequence: CSVERTSGGGHGYTF.

V is TRBV6-6 and J is TRBJ2-7; perhaps D is TRBD1 or TRBD2 (5 bases each). This CDR3 comprises 13 residues. Germline lookup yields CDR1 MNHNY and CDR2 SVGAGI (reference sequence). The germline V and J ends were trimmed by 5 bases and 0 bases, with 8 bases remaining between them. The CDR3 loop is CASSRDGSYEQYF. Written as DNA, the CDR3 is TGTGCCAGCAGTAGGGACGGCTCCTACGAGCAGTACTTC.

The V call is TRBV10-3, the J call TRBJ2-5, with 7 bases matching TRBD1. This CDR3 contains 14 residues. V lost 10 bases to trimming and J lost 1 base; unmatched junction nucleotides: 9. Germline V lookup: CDR1 ENHRY, CDR2 SYGVKD. This CDR3 is CATRDSNIQETQYF. For the CDR3, the DNA is TGTGCCACCCGGGACAGTAACATCCAAGAGACCCAGTACTTC.

This clonotype was seen many times. The V call is TRBV28, the J call TRBJ2-6; D is uncertain. Trimming cost V 2 bases and J 4 bases, with 6 bases left between them. CDR1 is MDHEN and CDR2 is SYDVKM in the germline V gene. The CDR3 runs to 14 residues. The CDR3 DNA sequence: TGTGCCAGCAGTTTAGTATTAGGGGCCAACGTCCTGACTTTC. Its translation: CASSLVLGANVLTF.

This clonotype is classed as medium-sized. The chain has TRBV20-1 and TRBJ2-1; D is undetermined. This CDR3 spans 11 amino acids. Germline CDR1 is DFQATT and CDR2 is SNEGSKA (reference sequence). The V gene lost 2 bases and the J gene lost 4 bases, with 3 bases spanning the gap. CDR3 loop: CSARRYNEQFF. CDR3 in DNA: TGCAGTGCTAGACGGTACAATGAGCAGTTCTTC.

This clonotype is labeled medium-sized (0.01 to 0.1%). One end of the junction fails to match germline, which may point to a read error. The CDR3 nucleotides are TGTGCTAGCAGCTTAAGTGGGACTAGCGTGAGCGGGGAGCTGTTTTTT. Translation gives CASSLSGTSVSGELFF. The chain has TRBV7-7 and TRBJ2-2; TRBD2 agrees at 10 bases. The CDR3 spans 16 residues. CDR1 is SSHAT and CDR2 is FNYEAQ in the germline V gene (reference sequence).

This clonotype has at least ten counts. The chain recombines TRBV6-6 with TRBJ2-3; D unresolved. V was shortened by 6 bases and J by 5 bases, with 18 bases between the two germline ends. CDR1 MNHNY and CDR2 SVGAGI come from the germline V gene (reference sequence). The CDR3 contains 15 residues. The CDR3 reads CASSRLSAALDTQYF. DNA for the CDR3: TGTGCCAGCAGCCGCTTATCGGCCGCCTTAGATACGCAGTATTTT.

There are many counts of this clonotype. The V gene is TRBV7-9, the J gene TRBJ1-1, with D unresolved. CDR3 length: 13 residues. Germline V lookup: CDR1 SEHNR, CDR2 FQNEAQ (reference sequence). V was pared by 1 base and J by 0 bases, with 3 bases between. The CDR3 spells CASSLEVNTEAFF. The CDR3 bases are TGTGCCAGCAGCTTAGAGGTGAACACTGAAGCTTTCTTT.

This clonotype was counted once. The V and J genes are TRBV15 and TRBJ2-6; 9 positions agree with TRBD1. CDR3 length: 18 residues. Per the germline V gene, CDR1 is LNHNV and CDR2 is YYDKDF (reference sequence). V shed 1 base and J 0 bases; nucleotides not matched to a gene: 4. CDR3 in amino acids: CATSRGGTGSSGANVLTF. The DNA for the CDR3 is TGTGCCACCAGCAGAGGAGGGACAGGGAGCTCTGGGGCCAACGTCCTGACTTTC.

This clonotype has a count of ten or more. The gene calls are TRBV19 and TRBJ2-1; D perhaps matches TRBD1 (6 bases). Germline CDR1 reads LNHDA; CDR2 reads SQIVND (reference sequence). V shed 3 bases and J shed 3 bases, with 12 bases lying between them. The CDR3 is made up of 15 amino acids. The CDR3 DNA is TGTGCCAGTAGTATCTTCGGGACAAACTACAATGAGCAGTTCTTC. This sequence encodes CASSIFGTNYNEQFF.

This clonotype has a count of ten or more. The V and J genes are TRBV4-2 and TRBJ2-7; 10 bases are a match to TRBD1. V shed 0 bases and J 2 bases; nucleotides not matched to a gene: 7. There are 17 residues in the CDR3. Germline CDR1 LGHNA, CDR2 YNFKEQ. CDR3 protein: CASSQERGGQGAYEQYF. In DNA form, the CDR3 reads TGTGCCAGCAGCCAAGAAAGGGGAGGACAGGGGGCCTACGAGCAGTACTTC.

About this clonotype itself: One junction end does not reproduce the germline sequence, and a read error may be involved. This chain uses TRBV18 with TRBJ1-1; the D is unclear. CDR1 is KGHSH and CDR2 is LQKENI in the germline V gene. The CDR3 runs to 14 residues. The CDR3 here is CASSARALWTEAFF. CDR3 nucleotide sequence: TGTGCCAGCTCCGCCCGGGCCCTTTGGACTGAAGCGTTCTTT.

The V and J genes are TRBV28 and TRBJ2-6; D gene uncertain. The germline CDR1 and CDR2 sequences are MDHEN and SYDVKM. The V end lost 4 bases, the J end lost 0 bases, and 19 bases lay between the germline ends. The CDR3 has 19 amino acids. The CDR3 region has the DNA TGTGCCAGCAGTTCGTTGATCTGGCAGGTCTCCTCTGGGGCCAACGTCCTGACTTTC. Encoded protein: CASSSLIWQVSSGANVLTF.

In this sample, this clonotype turned up many times. V and J are TRBV11-2 and TRBJ2-1; D remains unclear. V lost 2 bases and J 1 base, leaving 18 bases between the germline ends. The CDR3 runs to 18 residues. The V gene's germline CDR1 is SGHAT and CDR2 FQNNGV. As DNA, the CDR3 is TGTGCCAGCAGCTTAAGCTCTTTTCCTACTGTTTCCTACAATGAGCAGTTCTTC. It translates to CASSLSSFPTVSYNEQFF.

As concerns this clonotype: A read error may produce the germline difference seen at one junction end. The rearrangement uses TRBV6-1 and TRBJ1-2; 7 bases map to TRBD1. The germline V gene encodes CDR1 MNHNS and CDR2 SASEGT. The CDR3 sequence is 13 residues long. The CDR3 DNA is TGTGCCTGCAGAATCCGGGACAGAGAATCTTACACCTTC. It yields the protein CACRIRDRESYTF.

This clonotype was detected many times. The J gene is TRBJ1-2, the V gene TRBV28, with 7 positions matching TRBD1. The germline CDR1 and CDR2 sequences are MDHEN and SYDVKM. J lost 7 bases, V lost 6 bases, and 11 bases had no gene match. CDR3 length equals 14 residues. This CDR3 is CASSPPQGVGGYTF. The CDR3 region has the DNA TGTGCCAGCAGCCCCCCCCAGGGGGTTGGTGGCTACACCTTC.

In regard to this clonotype: A read error may account for a junction end that differs from germline. The V and J genes are TRBV6-1 and TRBJ2-2; TRBD1 is a possible D gene (6 bases). Germline loops: CDR1 MNHNS, CDR2 SASEGT. The CDR3 consists of 16 residues. The CDR3 nucleotides are TGCGCCAGCAGGTACCGGGACAACAACATGGGCAGGGAGCTGTTTTTT. Protein: CASRYRDNNMGRELFF.

This clonotype occurred many times. The chain employs TRBV11-1 and TRBJ2-2; the D is unclear. Between the trimmed V and J ends, which lost 3 bases and 6 bases, there was a span of 11 bases. This CDR3 region has 14 residues. Germline CDR1 is SGHAT and CDR2 is FQDESV (reference sequence). CDR3 residues: CASSFQASAGELFF. CDR3 coding DNA: TGTGCCAGCAGCTTCCAAGCAAGTGCCGGGGAGCTGTTTTTT.

Ten or more counts support this clonotype. The chain joins TRBV20-1 to TRBJ1-6; 8 bases match TRBD1. The trim removed 3 bases at V and 9 bases at J, leaving 7 bases unmatched. The germline CDR1 and CDR2 sequences are DFQATT and SNEGSKA (reference sequence). The CDR3 contains 14 residues. This CDR3 is CSASWGQEVSPLHF. CDR3 in DNA: TGCAGTGCTAGTTGGGGACAGGAAGTTTCACCCCTCCACTTT.

The chain carries TRBV19 and TRBJ2-5; D may match TRBD1 or TRBD2 (5 bases each). This CDR3 has 14 residues. V was pared by 1 base and J by 9 bases, with 15 bases between. Germline lookup yields CDR1 LNHDA and CDR2 SQIVND (reference sequence). The CDR3 loop reads CASSIAGQGSSQYF. The CDR3 nucleotides are TGTGCCAGTAGTATAGCGGGGCAGGGTAGTTCCCAGTACTTC.

This clonotype was recorded at least ten times. The rearrangement links TRBV5-1 to TRBJ2-2; perhaps TRBD2 as D (6 bases). The CDR3 contains 21 residues. Trimming left V 3 bases short and J 6 bases short, with 33 bases between. CDR1 and CDR2 (germline): SGHRS, YFSETQ. CDR3 region: CASSYPTGSAEGRGFPGELFF. DNA of the CDR3: TGCGCCAGCAGCTATCCTACCGGGAGTGCGGAAGGGCGCGGTTTTCCCGGGGAGCTGTTTTTT.

The rearrangement uses TRBV12-3 or TRBV12-4 and TRBJ2-1; a weak D match, TRBD2 (6 bases). The CDR3 consists of 14 residues. Trimming removed 3 bases from V and 5 bases from J, with 11 bases in between. Here the CDR3 DNA reads TGTGCCAGCAGTTTGAATCCGGGGGACAATGAGCAGTTCTTC. This translates into CASSLNPGDNEQFF.

At least ten counts were recorded for this clonotype. The chain recombines TRBV3-1 with TRBJ2-7; possibly TRBD1 for D (6 bases). The germline V gene has CDR1 LGHDT and CDR2 YNNKEL (reference sequence). V was trimmed by 0 bases and J by 9 bases, leaving 21 bases between them. This CDR3 comprises 16 residues. CDR3 sequence: CASSQDLGGSIHLQYF. For the CDR3, the DNA is TGTGCCAGCAGCCAAGATTTAGGGGGAAGCATCCATTTGCAGTACTTC.